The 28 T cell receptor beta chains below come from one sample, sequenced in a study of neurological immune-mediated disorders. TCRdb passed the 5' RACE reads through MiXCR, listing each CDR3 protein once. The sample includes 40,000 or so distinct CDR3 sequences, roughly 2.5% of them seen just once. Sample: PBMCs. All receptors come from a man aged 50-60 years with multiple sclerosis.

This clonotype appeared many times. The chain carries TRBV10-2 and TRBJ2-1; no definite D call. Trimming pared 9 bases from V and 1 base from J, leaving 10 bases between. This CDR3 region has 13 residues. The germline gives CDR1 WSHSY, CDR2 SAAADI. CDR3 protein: CASRTESYNEQFF. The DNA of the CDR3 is TGCGCCAGTCGGACGGAATCCTACAATGAGCAGTTCTTC.

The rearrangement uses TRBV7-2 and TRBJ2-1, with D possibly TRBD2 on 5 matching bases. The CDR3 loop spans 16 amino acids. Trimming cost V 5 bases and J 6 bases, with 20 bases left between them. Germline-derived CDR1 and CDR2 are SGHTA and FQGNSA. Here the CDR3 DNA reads TGTGCCAGCAGCCCCCGGGTACGGGGTGTCGGCAATGAGCAGTTCTTC. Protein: CASSPRVRGVGNEQFF.

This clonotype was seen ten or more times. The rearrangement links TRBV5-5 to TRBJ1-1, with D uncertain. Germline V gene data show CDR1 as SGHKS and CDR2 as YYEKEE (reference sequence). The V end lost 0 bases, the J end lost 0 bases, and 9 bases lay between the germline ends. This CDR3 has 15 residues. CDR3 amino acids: CASSLGWELNTEAFF. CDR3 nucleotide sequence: TGTGCCAGCAGCTTGGGTTGGGAGTTGAACACTGAAGCTTTCTTT.

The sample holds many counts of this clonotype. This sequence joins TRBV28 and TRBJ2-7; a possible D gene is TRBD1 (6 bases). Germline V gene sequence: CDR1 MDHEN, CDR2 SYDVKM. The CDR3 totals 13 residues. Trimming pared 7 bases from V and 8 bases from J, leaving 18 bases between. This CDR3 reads CASMGQPFKKQYF. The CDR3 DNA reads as TGTGCCAGCATGGGACAACCCTTTAAGAAGCAGTACTTC.

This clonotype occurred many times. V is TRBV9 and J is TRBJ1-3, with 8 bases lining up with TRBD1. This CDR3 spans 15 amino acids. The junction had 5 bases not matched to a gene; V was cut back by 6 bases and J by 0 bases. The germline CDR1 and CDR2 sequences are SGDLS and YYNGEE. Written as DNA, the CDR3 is TGTGCCAGCACTCCAGGGGGCCTCTCTGGAAACACCATATATTTT. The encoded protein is CASTPGGLSGNTIYF.

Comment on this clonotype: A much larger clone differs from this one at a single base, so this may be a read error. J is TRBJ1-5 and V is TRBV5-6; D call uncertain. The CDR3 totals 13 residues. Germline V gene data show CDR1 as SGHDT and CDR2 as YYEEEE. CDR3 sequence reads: CASSLARNQPQNF. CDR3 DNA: TGTGCCAGCAGCTTGGCCAGGAATCAGCCCCAGAATTTT.

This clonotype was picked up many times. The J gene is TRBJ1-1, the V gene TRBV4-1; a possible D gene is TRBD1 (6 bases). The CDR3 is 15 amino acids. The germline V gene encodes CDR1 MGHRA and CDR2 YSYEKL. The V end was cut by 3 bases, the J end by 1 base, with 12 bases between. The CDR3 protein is CASSQVPGQNTEAFF. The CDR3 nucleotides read TGCGCCAGCAGCCAGGTCCCGGGACAGAACACTGAAGCTTTCTTT.

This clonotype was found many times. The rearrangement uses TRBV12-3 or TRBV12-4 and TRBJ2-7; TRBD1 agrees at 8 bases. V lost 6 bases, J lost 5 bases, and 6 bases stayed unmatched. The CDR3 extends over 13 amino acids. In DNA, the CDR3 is TGTGCCAGCAGCCAAGACAGGGGACACGAGCAGTACTTC. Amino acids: CASSQDRGHEQYF.

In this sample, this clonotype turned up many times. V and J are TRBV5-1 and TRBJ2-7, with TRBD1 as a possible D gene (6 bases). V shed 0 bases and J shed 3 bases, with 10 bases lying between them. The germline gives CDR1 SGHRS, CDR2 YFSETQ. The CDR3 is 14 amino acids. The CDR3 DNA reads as TGCGCCAGCAGCTTGGAGGCCAGGGGCTACGAGCAGTACTTC. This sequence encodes CASSLEARGYEQYF.

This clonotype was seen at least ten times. The CDR3 loop is CASSHPGTGYMNTEAFF. As DNA, the CDR3 is TGTGCCAGCAGTCATCCCGGGACAGGGTACATGAACACTGAAGCTTTCTTT. The chain joins TRBV7-9 to TRBJ1-1, with 9 bases that match TRBD1. The CDR3 contains 17 residues. Unmatched junction bases numbered 11, after V lost 6 bases and J lost 0 bases. The germline V gene has CDR1 SEHNR and CDR2 FQNEAQ (reference sequence).

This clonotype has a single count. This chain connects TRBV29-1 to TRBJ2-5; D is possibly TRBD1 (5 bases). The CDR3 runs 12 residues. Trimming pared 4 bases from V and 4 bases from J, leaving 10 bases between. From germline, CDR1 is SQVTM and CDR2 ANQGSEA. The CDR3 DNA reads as TGCAGCGTTGTCCCGCAGGGAGAGACCCAGTACTTC. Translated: CSVVPQGETQYF.

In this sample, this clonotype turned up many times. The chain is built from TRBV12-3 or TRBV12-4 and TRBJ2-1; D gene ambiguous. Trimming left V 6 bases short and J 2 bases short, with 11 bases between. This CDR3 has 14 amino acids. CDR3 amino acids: CASRLSVAYNEQFF. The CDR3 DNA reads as TGTGCCAGCAGGCTCTCGGTCGCCTACAATGAGCAGTTCTTC.

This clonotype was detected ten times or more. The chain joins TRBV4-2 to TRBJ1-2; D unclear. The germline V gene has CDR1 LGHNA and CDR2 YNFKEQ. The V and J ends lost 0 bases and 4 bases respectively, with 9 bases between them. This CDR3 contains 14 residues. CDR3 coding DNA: TGTGCCAGCAGCCAAGATGCGGGGATCTATGGCTACACCTTC. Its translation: CASSQDAGIYGYTF.

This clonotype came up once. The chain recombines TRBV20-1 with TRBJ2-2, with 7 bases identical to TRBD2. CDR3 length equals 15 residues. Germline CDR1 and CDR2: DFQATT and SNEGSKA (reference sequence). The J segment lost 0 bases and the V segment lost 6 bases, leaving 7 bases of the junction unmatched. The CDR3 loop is CSALAVGSNTGELFF. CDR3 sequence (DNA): TGCAGTGCCCTAGCGGTGGGATCGAACACCGGGGAGCTGTTTTTT.

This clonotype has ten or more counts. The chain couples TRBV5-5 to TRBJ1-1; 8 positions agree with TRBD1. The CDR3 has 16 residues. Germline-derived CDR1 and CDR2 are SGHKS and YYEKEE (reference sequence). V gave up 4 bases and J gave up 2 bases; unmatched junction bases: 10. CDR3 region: CASSPQVGQVNTEAFF. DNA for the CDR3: TGTGCCAGCAGCCCCCAGGTGGGACAGGTAAACACTGAAGCTTTCTTT.

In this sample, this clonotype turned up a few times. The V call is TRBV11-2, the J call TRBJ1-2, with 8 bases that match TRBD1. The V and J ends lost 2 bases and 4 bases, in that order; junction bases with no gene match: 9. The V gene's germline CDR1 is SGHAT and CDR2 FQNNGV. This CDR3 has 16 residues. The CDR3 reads CASSLNRQGIVYGYTF. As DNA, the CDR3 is TGTGCCAGCAGCTTAAACCGACAGGGGATCGTCTATGGCTACACCTTC.

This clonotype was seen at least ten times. CDR3 protein: CASSTRGRGGYTF. The CDR3 DNA follows: TGTGCCAGCAGTACCAGGGGGCGCGGTGGCTACACCTTC. This chain uses TRBV28 with TRBJ1-2; TRBD1 matches 8 bases. The length of the CDR3 is 13 residues. J lost 7 bases, V lost 5 bases, and 6 bases had no gene match. The germline gives CDR1 MDHEN, CDR2 SYDVKM.

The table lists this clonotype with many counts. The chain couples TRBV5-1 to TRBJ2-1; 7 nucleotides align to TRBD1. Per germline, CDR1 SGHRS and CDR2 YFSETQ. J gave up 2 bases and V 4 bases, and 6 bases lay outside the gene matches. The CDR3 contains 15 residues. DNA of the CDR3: TGCGCCAGCAGCCCTAGGACAGGTCCCTACAATGAGCAGTTCTTC. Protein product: CASSPRTGPYNEQFF.

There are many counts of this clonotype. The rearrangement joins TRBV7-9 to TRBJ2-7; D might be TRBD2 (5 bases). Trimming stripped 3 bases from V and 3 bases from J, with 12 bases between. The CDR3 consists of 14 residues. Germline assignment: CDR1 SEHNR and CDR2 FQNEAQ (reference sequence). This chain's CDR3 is CASSLPGVFYEQYF. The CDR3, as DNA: TGTGCCAGCAGCTTGCCCGGGGTTTTCTACGAGCAGTACTTC. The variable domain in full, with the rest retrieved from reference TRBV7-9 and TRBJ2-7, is DTGVSQNPRHKITKRGQNVTFRCDPISEHNRLYWYRQTLGQGPEFLTYFQNEAQLEKSRLLSDRFSAERPKGSFSTLEIQRTEQGDSAMYLCASSLPGVFYEQYFGPGTRLTVT.

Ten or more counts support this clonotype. The CDR3 loop is CASSSTGYGYTF. Here the CDR3 DNA reads TGTGCCAGCAGTTCGACAGGCTATGGCTACACCTTC. This chain uses TRBV27 with TRBJ1-2; possible D gene TRBD1, 6 bases. V dropped 4 bases and J dropped 4 bases, with 7 bases sitting between them. Germline assignment: CDR1 MNHEY and CDR2 SMNVEV (reference sequence). This CDR3 comprises 12 residues.

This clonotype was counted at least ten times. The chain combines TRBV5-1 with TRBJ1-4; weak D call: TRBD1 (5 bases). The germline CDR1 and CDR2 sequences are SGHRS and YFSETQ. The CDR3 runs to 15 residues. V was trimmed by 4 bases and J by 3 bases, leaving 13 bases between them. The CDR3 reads CASSPSGGANEKLFF. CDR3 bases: TGCGCCAGCAGCCCCTCGGGGGGAGCTAATGAAAAACTGTTTTTT.

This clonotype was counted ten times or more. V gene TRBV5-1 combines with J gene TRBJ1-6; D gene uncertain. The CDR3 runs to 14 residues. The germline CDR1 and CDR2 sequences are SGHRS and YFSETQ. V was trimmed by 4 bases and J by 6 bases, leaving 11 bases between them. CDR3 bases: TGCGCCAGCAGCCCGGACGGCCTTAATTCACCCCTCCACTTT. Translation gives CASSPDGLNSPLHF.

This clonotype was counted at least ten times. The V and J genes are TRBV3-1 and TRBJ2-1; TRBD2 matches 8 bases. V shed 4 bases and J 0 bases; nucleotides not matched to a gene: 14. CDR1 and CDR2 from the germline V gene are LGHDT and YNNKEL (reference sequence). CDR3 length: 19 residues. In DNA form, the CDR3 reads TGTGCCAGCAGCCTGTTGATTCGGGGGGGGCCGAGCTCCTACAATGAGCAGTTCTTC. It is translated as CASSLLIRGGPSSYNEQFF.

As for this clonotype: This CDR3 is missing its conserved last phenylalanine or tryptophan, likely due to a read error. The DNA of the CDR3 is TGTGCCAGCAGTCTATCTGGGGCCAACGTCCTGACTTAC. It is translated as CASSLSGANVLTY. This chain links TRBV3-1 with TRBJ2-6; D ambiguous. The germline V gene has CDR1 LGHDT and CDR2 YNNKEL (reference sequence). The CDR3 consists of 13 residues. Trimming took 6 bases from V and 1 from J, leaving 4 bases between them.

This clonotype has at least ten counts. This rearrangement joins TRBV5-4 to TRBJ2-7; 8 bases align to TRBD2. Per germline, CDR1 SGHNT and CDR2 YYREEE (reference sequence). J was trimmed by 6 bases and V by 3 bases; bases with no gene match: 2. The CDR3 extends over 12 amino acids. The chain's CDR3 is CASSSGTSEQYF. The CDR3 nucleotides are TGTGCCAGCAGCTCCGGGACTAGCGAGCAGTACTTC.

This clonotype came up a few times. CDR3 sequence reads: CASTLVLAGTGELFF. CDR3 DNA: TGTGCCAGCACCCTTGTTCTAGCGGGGACCGGGGAGCTGTTTTTT. The V call is TRBV6-6, the J call TRBJ2-2, with 9 bases fitting TRBD2. Germline assignment: CDR1 MNHNY and CDR2 SVGAGI (reference sequence). V dropped 7 bases and J dropped 5; count of bases not matched to a gene: 8. The CDR3 extends over 15 amino acids.

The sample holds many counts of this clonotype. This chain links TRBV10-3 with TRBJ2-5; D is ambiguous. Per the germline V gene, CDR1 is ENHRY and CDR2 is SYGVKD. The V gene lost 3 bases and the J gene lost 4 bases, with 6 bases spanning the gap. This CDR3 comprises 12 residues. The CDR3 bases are TGTGCCATCAGTGAATTAAGAGAGACCCAGTACTTC. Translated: CAISELRETQYF.

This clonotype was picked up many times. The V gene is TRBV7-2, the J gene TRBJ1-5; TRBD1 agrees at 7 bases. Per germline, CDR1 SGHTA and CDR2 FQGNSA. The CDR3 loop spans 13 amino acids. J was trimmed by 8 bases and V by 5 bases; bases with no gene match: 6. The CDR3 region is CASSPDRVKPQHF. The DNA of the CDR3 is TGTGCCAGCAGCCCAGACAGGGTGAAGCCCCAGCATTTT.